This T cell receptor beta chain was profiled in a study of T cells expressing NK-cell markers. No DNA is given; TCRdb re-called the 5' RACE reads and lists each CDR3 protein once. This table holds a few hundred thousand distinct CDR3 sequences. The germline gives CDR1 SEHNR, CDR2 FQNEAQ (reference sequence). The CDR3 contains 16 residues. V gene TRBV7-9 combines with J gene TRBJ2-7; checking the TCRdb D call of TRBD2 is not possible without DNA. This receptor was identified in a man between 18 and 29 years old in good health. Sequenced: blood T cells: a sorted CD56 or NKG2C T cell subset, CD4+ or CD8+ T cells, or bulk PBMC T cells (not recorded which). The CDR3 region is CASSHLSGGRIYEQYF.